What follows are 29 T cell receptor beta chains derived from one specimen sequenced in a study of blood T cell repertoires in COVID-19. Profiling relied on immunoSEQ multiplex PCR, and the TCRdb table lists in-frame clones only, not all of them. The sample yields tens of thousands of clones, around four fifths seen once. Material for sequencing was peripheral blood. The receptors come from a human donor in a cohort sampled during active COVID-19.

V and J are TRBV4-1 and TRBJ2-1; 13 bases fit TRBD2. V was clipped by 0 bases and J by 7 bases; unmatched bases: 12. This CDR3 spans 19 amino acids. Germline CDR1 MGHRA, CDR2 YSYEKL. This chain's CDR3 is CASSQDQSVLAGGRNEQFF. CDR3 DNA sequence: TGCGCCAGCAGCCAAGATCAGTCGGTACTAGCGGGAGGGCGGAATGAGCAGTTCTTC.

The chain carries TRBV4-3 and TRBJ2-1; 7 bases are a match to TRBD2. The length of the CDR3 is 16 residues. The germline gives CDR1 LGHNA, CDR2 YSLEER. V gave up 0 bases and J gave up 2 bases; unmatched junction bases: 4. CDR3: CASSQEPSGAYNEQFF. The CDR3 nucleotides are TGCGCCAGCAGCCAAGAACCCAGCGGGGCCTACAATGAGCAGTTCTTC.

The rearrangement uses TRBV11-2 and TRBJ2-7; possible D gene TRBD1, 5 bases. Germline CDR1 and CDR2: SGHAT and FQNNGV. The CDR3 runs to 13 residues. The V gene lost 5 bases and the J gene lost 2 bases, with 10 bases spanning the gap. DNA for the CDR3: TGTGCCAGCAGCACTGACAGAGCCTACGAGCAGTACTTC. It yields the protein CASSTDRAYEQYF. The whole variable domain, remainder taken from reference TRBV11-2 and TRBJ2-7, is EAGVAQSPRYKIIEKRQSVAFWCNPISGHATLYWYQQILGQGPKLLIQFQNNGVVDDSQLPKDRFSAERLKGVDSTLKIQPAKLEDSAVYLCASSTDRAYEQYFGPGTRLTVT.

This chain connects TRBV28 to TRBJ1-6, with 8 bases that match TRBD1. The ends lost 9 bases at V and 10 bases at J; junction bases unmatched: 2. CDR3 length: 11 amino acids. The germline V gene has CDR1 MDHEN and CDR2 SYDVKM. CDR3 amino acids: CASHRGSPLHF. CDR3 coding DNA: TGTGCCAGTCACAGGGGGTCACCCCTCCACTTT.

This chain links TRBV29-1 with TRBJ2-5, with a possible D match to TRBD2 (7 bases). Germline CDR1 and CDR2: SQVTM and ANQGSEA. This CDR3 contains 13 residues. V was pared by 4 bases and J by 5 bases, with 14 bases between. Here the CDR3 reads CSVVGGLRETQYF. The CDR3 DNA is TGCAGCGTTGTCGGGGGGCTTAGGGAGACCCAGTACTTC.

This clone was seen a few times. The chain links TRBV18 to TRBJ2-2; D unclear. The length of the CDR3 is 13 residues. Per the germline V gene, CDR1 is KGHSH and CDR2 is LQKENI. V lost 1 base to trimming and J lost 6 bases, with 6 bases between them. The CDR3 bases are TGTGCCAGCTCACCACTAGTTTCCGGGGAGCTGTTTTTT. It translates to CASSPLVSGELFF. Supplemented by reference TRBV18 and TRBJ2-2, the full variable domain reads NAGVMQNPRHLVRRRGQEARLRCSPMKGHSHVYWYRQLPEEGLKFMVYLQKENIIDESGMPKERFSAEFPKEGPSILRIQQVVRGDSAAYFCASSPLVSGELFFGEGSRLTVL.

The chain's CDR3 is CASSFSQGGLNSNQPQHF. The CDR3 nucleotides read TGTGCCAGCAGCTTTTCTCAGGGGGGCCTAAATAGCAATCAGCCCCAGCATTTT. The V and J genes are TRBV5-8 and TRBJ1-5, with TRBD1 identical over 7 bases. Germline V lookup: CDR1 SGHTS, CDR2 YDEGEE. V was clipped by 2 bases and J by 0 bases; unmatched bases: 11. The CDR3 covers 18 residues.

This chain links TRBV12-2 with TRBJ1-1. TRBV12-2 corresponds to a pseudogene. This CDR3 has 14 residues. This CDR3 is CARGLEGGDTEAFF. The CDR3 DNA reads TGTGCAAGGGGCCTGGAAGGGGGGGACACTGAAGCTTTCTTT.

The chain has TRBV7-9 and TRBJ1-1, with D possibly matching TRBD1 (6 bases). This CDR3 comprises 18 residues. The germline V and J ends were trimmed by 1 base and 1 base, with 19 bases remaining between them. From germline, CDR1 is SEHNR and CDR2 FQNEAQ (reference sequence). The CDR3 sequence: CASSLDIGGVTGNTEAFF. CDR3 in DNA: TGTGCCAGCAGCTTAGATATCGGTGGGGTGACAGGGAACACTGAAGCTTTCTTT.

V and J are TRBV19 and TRBJ1-1; D is ambiguous. Trimming cost V 5 bases and J 0 bases, with 16 bases left between them. The CDR3 runs 16 residues. In germline, CDR1 is LNHDA, CDR2 SQIVND (reference sequence). CDR3 amino acids: CASSGFTRPLNTEAFF. The CDR3 DNA sequence: TGTGCCAGTAGTGGGTTTACGCGGCCTTTGAACACTGAAGCTTTCTTT.

This clone was seen many times. The V gene is TRBV7-9, the J gene TRBJ2-2; D uncertain. The CDR3 spans 14 residues. The V end was cut by 1 base, the J end by 7 bases, with 10 bases between. The V gene's germline CDR1 is SEHNR and CDR2 FQNEAQ (reference sequence). The CDR3 reads CASSLGLVVGELFF. CDR3 DNA: TGTGCCAGCAGCTTAGGGCTAGTCGTCGGGGAGCTGTTTTTT.

This chain links TRBV28 with TRBJ2-3, with 8 bases that match TRBD2. Looked up from germline, CDR1 is MDHEN and CDR2 is SYDVKM. Trimming at V came to 8 bases and at J to 2 bases, leaving 9 bases not matched to a gene. This CDR3 contains 15 residues. CDR3 bases: TGTGCCAGCTCCAGCGGGAGATTTTCCACAGATACGCAGTATTTT. This sequence encodes CASSSGRFSTDTQYF.

This clone was observed a single time. The chain employs TRBV27 and TRBJ2-5, with TRBD2 as a possible D gene (5 bases). CDR3 size: 13 residues. Germline CDR1 MNHEY, CDR2 SMNVEV (reference sequence). Trimming took off 2 bases at V and 14 bases at J, with 18 bases between the two ends. CDR3 in amino acids: CASSLVAYSTLYF. CDR3 nucleotide sequence: TGTGCCAGCAGTTTAGTAGCGTACTCGACCTTATACTTC.

This sequence joins TRBV9 and TRBJ2-3; TRBD1 aligns across 8 bases. The V segment lost 4 bases and the J segment 2 bases; nucleotides outside the gene matches: 6. CDR1 is SGDLS and CDR2 is YYNGEE in the germline V gene. This CDR3 has 15 amino acids. The CDR3 region has the DNA TGTGCCAGCAGCAGTTGGACAGGGAACACAGATACGCAGTATTTT. Its protein is CASSSWTGNTDTQYF. Filled out from reference TRBV9 and TRBJ2-3, the complete variable domain reads DSGVTQTPKHLITATGQRVTLRCSPRSGDLSVYWYQQSLDQGLQFLIQYYNGEERAKGNILERFSAQQFPDLHSELNLSSLELGDSALYFCASSSWTGNTDTQYFGPGTRLTVL.

The chain has TRBV4-2 and TRBJ2-5, with TRBD2 identical over 8 bases. Germline lookup yields CDR1 LGHNA and CDR2 YNFKEQ. The trim removed 0 bases at V and 2 bases at J, leaving 2 bases unmatched. The CDR3 is 15 residues long. The CDR3 DNA reads TGTGCCAGCAGCCAAGAAACTAGCGGTCAAGAGACCCAGTACTTC. This gives the protein CASSQETSGQETQYF.

The chain uses TRBV7-9 and TRBJ2-7; 9 bases agree with TRBD1. The trim removed 5 bases at V and 5 bases at J, leaving 13 bases unmatched. The germline gives CDR1 SEHNR, CDR2 FQNEAQ (reference sequence). The CDR3 has 16 amino acids. CDR3 sequence reads: CASSTGTGTPPHEQYF. CDR3 nucleotide sequence: TGTGCCAGCAGCACAGGGACAGGGACCCCCCCCCACGAGCAGTACTTC.

This chain uses TRBV2 with TRBJ2-6; D might be TRBD1 (5 bases). The germline V gene encodes CDR1 SNHLY and CDR2 FYNNEI. The ends were cut back, 6 bases at V and 4 bases at J, with 19 bases in the middle. CDR3 length equals 17 residues. This chain's CDR3 is CASRKSLDTLGANVLTF. The CDR3 DNA is TGTGCCAGCAGGAAAAGCTTGGACACGTTGGGGGCCAACGTCCTGACTTTC.

The chain links TRBV4-3 to TRBJ2-7, with 10 bases identical to TRBD1. This CDR3 is built from 18 residues. Germline V CDR1 and CDR2: LGHNA, YSLEER. With 0 bases clipped from V and 4 bases from J, the junction kept 12 bases outside the gene matches. In nucleotides, the CDR3 is TGCGCCAGCAGCCAAGAACAAGAGATGGGACAGGGGATTTACGAGCAGTACTTC. Translated: CASSQEQEMGQGIYEQYF.

This chain connects TRBV28 to TRBJ2-7; D not resolved. The CDR3 runs to 14 residues. Germline loops: CDR1 MDHEN, CDR2 SYDVKM. V lost 10 bases and J lost 2, with 18 bases in between. The CDR3: CATLTWAATYEQYF. The CDR3 region has the DNA TGTGCCACCCTAACTTGGGCAGCAACCTACGAGCAGTACTTC.

The rearrangement uses TRBV27 and TRBJ1-1; no clear D. Trimming shortened V by 5 bases and J by 8 bases, and 18 bases separated the two germline ends. Germline V gives CDR1 MNHEY, CDR2 SMNVEV (reference sequence). The CDR3 runs to 14 residues. CDR3 protein: CASSPRVSPSEAFF. DNA of the CDR3: TGTGCCAGCAGTCCTCGGGTCAGCCCCTCCGAAGCTTTCTTT.

V is TRBV6-6 and J is TRBJ2-3; D is undetermined. The CDR3 consists of 13 residues. V lost 5 bases and J lost 5, with 11 bases in between. Germline assignment: CDR1 MNHNY and CDR2 SVGAGI (reference sequence). For the CDR3, the DNA is TGTGCCAGCAGTCTCCAACACCTAGATACGCAGTATTTT. Amino acid sequence: CASSLQHLDTQYF.

The chain recombines TRBV24-1 with TRBJ2-5, with 16 bases identical to TRBD2. There are 19 residues in the CDR3. Germline V lookup: CDR1 KGHDR, CDR2 SFDVKD. The J segment lost 5 bases and the V segment lost 3 bases, leaving 11 bases of the junction unmatched. Here the CDR3 reads CATSDIPGLAGGPEETQYF. The CDR3 bases are TGTGCCACCAGTGATATACCGGGACTAGCGGGAGGGCCCGAGGAGACCCAGTACTTC.

This chain links TRBV13 with TRBJ1-1; 10 positions match TRBD1. Germline trimming cut 4 bases from V and 4 bases from J; bases unmatched to any gene: 0. Germline-derived CDR1 and CDR2 are PRHDT and FYEKMQ (reference sequence). The CDR3 loop spans 13 amino acids. The CDR3 coding sequence is TGTGCCAGCAGCTGGACAGGGGGCACTGAAGCTTTCTTT. Amino acid sequence: CASSWTGGTEAFF.

This sequence joins TRBV28 and TRBJ1-2, with 10 bases that match TRBD1. V lost 5 bases to trimming and J lost 8 bases; unmatched junction nucleotides: 8. CDR1 and CDR2 from the germline V gene are MDHEN and SYDVKM. There are 14 residues in the CDR3. The CDR3 is CASSPDRGRRGYTF. The CDR3 DNA sequence: TGTGCCAGCAGTCCAGACAGGGGGCGAAGGGGCTACACCTTC.

This rearrangement joins TRBV24-1 to TRBJ2-3; D uncertain. With 4 bases removed from V and 2 bases from J, the gap between germline ends came to 9 bases. Germline-derived CDR1 and CDR2 are KGHDR and SFDVKD. This CDR3 comprises 14 residues. CDR3 region: CATSEFQVTDTQYF. The CDR3 DNA reads TGTGCCACCAGTGAGTTCCAGGTCACAGATACGCAGTATTTT.

This sequence joins TRBV4-1 and TRBJ1-4; D call uncertain. V was cut by 1 base and J by 8 bases, with 11 bases left in between. The CDR3 covers 14 residues. The germline CDR1 and CDR2 sequences are MGHRA and YSYEKL. As DNA, the CDR3 is TGCGCCAGCAGCCAAGTCGGAGGGTACGAAAAACTGTTTTTT. As protein: CASSQVGGYEKLFF.

The chain couples TRBV5-1 to TRBJ1-1, with TRBD1 identical over 9 bases. The germline V gene has CDR1 SGHRS and CDR2 YFSETQ. V gave up 4 bases and J gave up 2 bases; unmatched junction bases: 3. The length of the CDR3 is 14 residues. The chain's CDR3 is CASSRTGENTEAFF. The CDR3 nucleotides read TGCGCCAGCAGCCGGACAGGGGAAAACACTGAAGCTTTCTTT.

V gene TRBV6-5 combines with J gene TRBJ2-1, with TRBD2 matching over 12 bases. This CDR3 has 16 amino acids. Germline V lookup: CDR1 MNHEY, CDR2 SVGAGI. V lost 2 bases, J lost 5 bases, and 4 bases stayed unmatched. CDR3 in DNA: TGTGCCAGCAGTTACCCAACTAGCGGGGGGAACAATGAGCAGTTCTTC. It is translated as CASSYPTSGGNNEQFF.

The chain employs TRBV5-6 and TRBJ1-4; TRBD1 is a possible D gene (5 bases). CDR3 length: 14 amino acids. Trimming left V 3 bases short and J 8 bases short, with 14 bases between. Germline V gene data show CDR1 as SGHDT and CDR2 as YYEEEE. Here the CDR3 DNA reads TGTGCCAGCAGCTATGGATCACCAGGGGAAAAACTGTTTTTT. The encoded protein is CASSYGSPGEKLFF.